Following are 21 T cell receptor beta chains from one sample sequenced in a study of shared clonotypes between healthy human individuals. Sequencing used immunoSEQ multiplex PCR; TCRdb keeps in-frame clones, though not all of them. The sample has under 2.5 million clones, roughly 92% seen once. What was sequenced was naive CD4+ T cells from PBMCs. Subset reported: CD45RA+ positively selected. Source of these receptors: a man younger than 35 in good health. Some clones in this sample may be carry-over from other donors' samples.

This clone was observed a single time. The V call is TRBV6-4, the J call TRBJ1-2, with 11 bases fitting TRBD1. CDR1 and CDR2 from the germline V gene are MRHNA and SNTAGT. CDR3 length equals 15 residues. The V segment lost 6 bases and the J segment 7 bases; nucleotides outside the gene matches: 10. Written as DNA, the CDR3 is TGTGCCAGCAGCCCTCGAGGACAGGGGGCGGGTGGCTACACCTTC. This gives the protein CASSPRGQGAGGYTF.

The V gene is TRBV6-5, the J gene TRBJ1-1; tentative D call: TRBD1 (6 bases). V lost 7 bases and J lost 4, with 19 bases in between. This CDR3 is built from 15 residues. Germline loops: CDR1 MNHEY, CDR2 SVGAGI. CDR3 DNA: TGTGCCAGCATCCCGACACAGGGCCCGAGCACTGAAGCTTTCTTT. Its translation is CASIPTQGPSTEAFF.

The chain links TRBV28 to TRBJ2-2; TRBD1 is a possible D gene (6 bases). V lost 10 bases and J 3 bases, leaving 12 bases between the germline ends. The CDR3 sequence is 13 residues long. CDR1 MDHEN and CDR2 SYDVKM come from the germline V gene. CDR3 bases: TGTGCCACCTTGGACAGCTACACCGGGGAGCTGTTTTTT. It codes for CATLDSYTGELFF.

The rearrangement joins TRBV6-1 to TRBJ2-2; 11 bases are a match to TRBD2. The CDR3 spans 19 residues. After removal of 4 bases from V and 5 bases from J, the junction contained 15 bases not matched to a gene. Germline values: CDR1 MNHNS, CDR2 SASEGT. The CDR3 DNA reads as TGTGCCAGCAGTGTTGTCACCTCTAGCGGGAGGCGGAGGACCGGGGAGCTGTTTTTT. It translates to CASSVVTSSGRRRTGELFF.

V gene TRBV5-1 combines with J gene TRBJ1-5; TRBD1 aligns across 7 bases. Per germline, CDR1 SGHRS and CDR2 YFSETQ. Trimming took 4 bases from V and 4 from J; bases not matched to a gene: 8. This CDR3 is 15 amino acids long. The CDR3 protein is CASSPTGVGNQPQHF. CDR3 coding DNA: TGCGCCAGCAGCCCCACAGGGGTTGGGAATCAGCCCCAGCATTTT.

This rearrangement joins TRBV19 to TRBJ2-6, with D perhaps TRBD1 (6 bases). Germline lookup yields CDR1 LNHDA and CDR2 SQIVND (reference sequence). The CDR3 is 16 residues long. V was cut by 0 bases and J by 3 bases, with 9 bases left in between. As DNA, the CDR3 is TGTGCCAGTAGTATAGACAGGGGTTTTGGGGCCAACGTCCTGACTTTC. Translating gives CASSIDRGFGANVLTF.

This clone was found once. This chain uses TRBV6-5 with TRBJ2-7; unclear D gene. The CDR3 has 14 amino acids. CDR1 and CDR2 (germline): MNHEY, SVGAGI. V was clipped by 1 base and J by 4 bases, with 11 bases between them. The chain's CDR3 is CASSYYVGSYEQYF. CDR3 nucleotide sequence: TGTGCCAGCAGTTACTACGTCGGAAGTTACGAGCAGTACTTC.

The rearrangement uses TRBV7-9 and TRBJ2-7, with a tentative D call TRBD1 (8 bases). Per the germline V gene, CDR1 is SEHNR and CDR2 is FQNEAQ (reference sequence). V lost 5 bases and J lost 6, with 20 bases in between. CDR3 size: 15 residues. The CDR3 DNA sequence: TGTGCCAGCAGCCTACCTGGACAGGGAGGGATCGAGCAGTACTTC. This translates into CASSLPGQGGIEQYF.

A note on this clone: Other DNA variants within this sample encode the same CDR3. This chain connects TRBV9 to TRBJ2-1; D remains ambiguous. Germline values: CDR1 SGDLS, CDR2 YYNGEE. The V gene lost 0 bases and the J gene lost 5 bases, with 6 bases spanning the gap. The CDR3 loop spans 13 amino acids. The CDR3 loop reads CASSVGSNNEQFF. The CDR3 region has the DNA TGTGCCAGCAGCGTAGGTAGCAACAATGAGCAGTTCTTC.

This sequence joins TRBV4-3 and TRBJ1-1; D is ambiguous. The CDR3 extends over 15 amino acids. CDR1 and CDR2 (germline): LGHNA, YSLEER. The V gene lost 0 bases and the J gene lost 2 bases, with 10 bases spanning the gap. The CDR3 sequence is CASSQDERPNTEAFF. The CDR3 region has the DNA TGCGCCAGCAGCCAAGATGAAAGGCCTAACACTGAAGCTTTCTTT.

The V gene is TRBV5-1, the J gene TRBJ1-1; D not certain. This CDR3 is 14 amino acids long. Trimming took off 1 base at V and 1 base at J, with 8 bases between the two ends. The germline CDR1 and CDR2 sequences are SGHRS and YFSETQ. CDR3 DNA: TGCGCCAGCAGCTTGATTATGACGAACACTGAAGCTTTCTTT. Translation: CASSLIMTNTEAFF. Full variable domain (rest looked up from reference TRBV5-1 and TRBJ1-1): KAGVTQTPRYLIKTRGQQVTLSCSPISGHRSVSWYQQTPGQGLQFLFEYFSETQRNKGNFPGRFSGRQFSNSRSEMNVSTLELGDSALYLCASSLIMTNTEAFFGQGTRLTVV.

The chain joins TRBV6-6 to TRBJ2-7; perhaps D is TRBD1 or TRBD2 (5 bases each). V lost 6 bases to trimming and J lost 2 bases, with 17 bases between them. The CDR3 runs to 15 residues. CDR1 MNHNY and CDR2 SVGAGI come from the germline V gene (reference sequence). CDR3: CASSNGPGAAYEQYF. DNA of the CDR3: TGTGCCAGCAGCAACGGTCCCGGGGCGGCCTACGAGCAGTACTTC.

The CDR3 sequence: CASSYGRGEQYF. As DNA, the CDR3 is TGTGCCAGCAGTTACGGACGGGGCGAGCAGTACTTC. V is TRBV6-5 and J is TRBJ2-7; possible D gene TRBD2, 5 bases. Germline CDR1 reads MNHEY; CDR2 reads SVGAGI. Trimming stripped 2 bases from V and 6 bases from J, with 8 bases between. This CDR3 is 12 amino acids long.

On this clone: Other DNA sequences of this sample code for an identical CDR3. The chain joins TRBV6-5 to TRBJ2-6; D is uncertain. Germline V CDR1 and CDR2: MNHEY, SVGAGI. V was cut by 0 bases and J by 4 bases, with 4 bases left in between. The CDR3 length is 14 residues. CDR3 sequence (DNA): TGTGCCAGCAGTTACTCTCGGGGGGCCAACGTCCTGACTTTC. It translates to CASSYSRGANVLTF.

In DNA form, the CDR3 reads TGTGCCAGCAGCCCCCGTCGGCACAATGAGCAGTTCTTC. This codes for CASSPRRHNEQFF. The V and J genes are TRBV28 and TRBJ2-1; D not resolved. The CDR3 totals 13 residues. V shed 6 bases and J shed 5 bases, with 11 bases lying between them. The germline V gene encodes CDR1 MDHEN and CDR2 SYDVKM.

This chain links TRBV30 with TRBJ1-6, with D tentatively TRBD1 (5 bases). Germline V CDR1 and CDR2: GTSNPN, SVGIG (reference sequence). CDR3 length: 13 residues. V was pared by 3 bases and J by 5 bases, with 8 bases between. The CDR3 DNA follows: TGTGCCTGGAGCCGACAGCATAATTCACCCCTCCACTTT. Translation: CAWSRQHNSPLHF. Full variable domain (rest looked up from reference TRBV30 and TRBJ1-6): SQTIHQWPATLVQPVGSPLSLECTVEGTSNPNLYWYRQAAGRGLQLLFYSVGIGQISSEVPQNLSASRPQDRQFILSSKKLLLSDSGFYLCAWSRQHNSPLHFGNGTRLTVT.

This sequence joins TRBV4-2 and TRBJ2-1; maybe TRBD1 (7 bases). CDR1 is LGHNA and CDR2 is YNFKEQ in the germline V gene. V was pared by 7 bases and J by 3 bases, with 19 bases between. The CDR3 is 16 amino acids. In nucleotides, the CDR3 is TGTGCCAGCACCCCGCAGGGGGGACTGTACTACAATGAGCAGTTCTTC. This encodes CASTPQGGLYYNEQFF.

The rearrangement uses TRBV5-1 and TRBJ1-3, with D tentatively TRBD1 (5 bases). V lost 5 bases and J 2 bases, leaving 14 bases between the germline ends. In germline, CDR1 is SGHRS, CDR2 YFSETQ. The CDR3 length is 15 residues. CDR3 region: CASRALQGAGNTIYF. The CDR3 region has the DNA TGCGCCAGCAGAGCTTTGCAAGGGGCTGGAAACACCATATATTTT.

The genes are TRBV5-6 and TRBJ1-2; D ambiguous. This CDR3 contains 15 residues. Deletions cut 0 bases from V and 3 bases from J, with 12 bases between. Per germline, CDR1 SGHDT and CDR2 YYEEEE. CDR3 protein: CASSLDSVFDYGYTF. CDR3 DNA sequence: TGTGCCAGCAGCTTGGATTCCGTCTTCGACTATGGCTACACCTTC.

The chain combines TRBV29-1 with TRBJ2-5, with 8 nucleotides matching TRBD1. V lost 4 bases, J lost 3 bases, and 4 bases stayed unmatched. The CDR3 totals 13 residues. The germline V gene encodes CDR1 SQVTM and CDR2 ANQGSEA. The CDR3 nucleotides read TGCAGCGTTGGGACAGGGAGGAAAGAGACCCAGTACTTC. This codes for CSVGTGRKETQYF. Looking up the rest from reference TRBV29-1 and TRBJ2-5 gives the full variable domain: SAVISQKPSRDICQRGTSLTIQCQVDSQVTMMFWYRQQPGQSLTLIATANQGSEATYESGFVIDKFPISRPNLTFSTLTVSNMSPEDSSIYLCSVGTGRKETQYFGPGTRLLVL.

As concerns this clone: A much larger clone lies a single base off, so this may be a read error. At the DNA level, this CDR3 is encoded by other sequences in the same sample as well. The V and J genes are TRBV9 and TRBJ1-1; D not resolved. The CDR3 covers 13 residues. The germline gives CDR1 SGDLS, CDR2 YYNGEE. V was trimmed by 0 bases and J by 2 bases, leaving 5 bases between them. Here the CDR3 DNA reads TGTGCCAGCAGCGTAGGCAGTAACACTGAAGCTTTCTTT. Translating gives CASSVGSNTEAFF.